This T cell receptor (beta chain) was recorded in a study of CD8+CD57+ T cells in acquired aplastic anemia (dated by TCRdb to the late 2010s). With regard to the full study: A CD8+CD57+ expansion meant a frequency higher than the mean frequency seen in healthy subjects. What the study reported, not specific to this receptor: Although twenty-nine CD8+ CDR3 sequences were shared by patients and controls, these sequences appeared highly expressed in patients and within the immunodominant clones of patients. CD8+ Simpson's diversity did not differ significantly between patients and healthy controls (P=0.060). In patients, diversity was lower in CD8+CD57+ cells than in the total CD4+ and CD8+ cell pools.

Patients chosen for sequencing had shown expansion of CD8+CD57+ cells by flow cytometry. CD8+CD57+ effector memory cells were additionally sequenced from about 15% of the 12 patients in whom enough cells were available. All patients had severe acquired aplastic anemia diagnosed by International Study of Aplastic Anemia and Agranulocytosis and Camitta criteria. Patients had received no therapy at the time of blood sampling. Bead enrichment of CD8+CD57+ cells gave a mean DNA yield of about 1.6 ug. In the study, sorted CD4+ and CD8+ blood T cells from patients with severe aplastic anemia and from healthy subjects underwent deep sequencing of TCR repertoires. In the USA, patient enrollment took place under clinicaltrials.gov protocols 00001620, 01623167, 00001397, 00071045, 00081523 and 00961064. Ficoll-Paque density gradient centrifugation was used to isolate peripheral blood mononuclear cells. To note about this clonotype: What antigen it recognizes has not been identified. Base-call qualities are not available, and no considerably larger clone is one nucleotide away.

Via the germline V gene (reference sequence), CDR1 is DFQATT and CDR2 SNEGSKA. The cysteine opens and the phenylalanine closes a CDR3 of 18 amino acids. Only the CDR3 DNA is retained, 54 bases long and in frame from the first base. Here V drops 7 bases and J drops 1 base, and the junction holds 19 bases not matched to any gene. Genomic DNA served as template for TCR beta VDJ combination and CDR3 sequence profiling. An Illumina HiSeq 2000 was the platform used for TCR repertoire sequencing. In the original analysis: Repertoire assessment relied on Simpson's diversity index, CDR3 size and DJ length profiles, and TRBV/TRBJ rearrangement plots. Whichever DNA sequence was most abundant in the deep sequencing data was defined as the immunodominant clone. CDR3 amino acid sequences were screened for sharing across subjects and compared with published repertoires and the VDJdb database. The public reads were run again by TCRdb, first through fastp at Q25 and then through MiXCR, and only productive beta chains were kept. Duplicate CDR3 protein sequences are folded into a single record with the most common DNA and genes. The V and J calls and clone size are TCRdb's, not the authors'. This sample comprises some 20,000 distinct CDR3 sequences, 40% of them detected only once. The top ten clones comprise about 89% of the sample.

The chain uses TRBV20-1 and TRBJ2-3, with 8 central nucleotides matching TRBD2. The source is a human donor with aplastic anemia. Specimen: CD8+CD57+ T cells sorted from PBMCs. Taken with the paper, the label for cell subset or site translates to: bead-enriched CD8+CD57+ effector memory T cells from SAA patients. The CDR3 reads CSGDPPVSGTRGTDTQYF. The DNA is as follows: TGCAGTGGAGATCCCCCCGTTAGCGGGACGCGGGGCACAGATACGCAGTATTTT.